These 7 T cell receptor beta chains came from one sample sequenced in a study of siplizumab effects on memory and regulatory T cells. Generated by immunoSEQ multiplex PCR, the TCRdb table keeps only in-frame clones and is missing some. The data show 70,000 to 95,000 clones, about nine tenths seen once. The sample consisted of CD4+ T cells sorted from blood. The receptors originated from a human donor in good health.

V usage is TRBV4-1 and J usage is TRBJ2-5; D is unresolved. Germline CDR1 reads MGHRA; CDR2 reads YSYEKL. V gave up 3 bases and J gave up 1 base, with 9 bases separating them. The CDR3 has 14 residues. Here the CDR3 reads CASSHPETQETQYF. The CDR3 DNA follows: TGCGCCAGCAGCCACCCCGAGACCCAAGAGACCCAGTACTTC.

The chain is built from TRBV10-1 and TRBJ2-7, with TRBD1 as a possible D gene (6 bases). This CDR3 is built from 12 residues. V lost 2 bases and J lost 5, with 7 bases in between. CDR1 is WNHNN, CDR2 SYGVQD, per germline (reference sequence). The CDR3 sequence is CASSEDRNEQYF. The CDR3 DNA is TGCGCCAGCAGTGAGGACAGGAACGAGCAGTACTTC.

This clone came up once. V gene TRBV7-9 combines with J gene TRBJ1-3; no firm D call. V was clipped by 5 bases and J by 0 bases, with 11 bases between them. Germline V lookup: CDR1 SEHNR, CDR2 FQNEAQ (reference sequence). The CDR3 extends over 15 amino acids. The CDR3 loop reads CASSRIQISGNTIYF. The DNA of the CDR3 is TGTGCCAGCAGCCGAATCCAGATCTCTGGAAACACCATATATTTT. The full variable domain, its missing parts supplied by reference TRBV7-9 and TRBJ1-3, is DTGVSQNPRHKITKRGQNVTFRCDPISEHNRLYWYRQTLGQGPEFLTYFQNEAQLEKSRLLSDRFSAERPKGSFSTLEIQRTEQGDSAMYLCASSRIQISGNTIYFGEGSWLTVV.

This clone was found once. In DNA form, the CDR3 reads TGTGCCTGGAGTGTAAACATACTTGAGGAGCAGTACTTC. This encodes CAWSVNILEEQYF. The chain couples TRBV30 to TRBJ2-7; D not certain. There are 13 residues in the CDR3. V was pared by 0 bases and J by 7 bases, with 13 bases between. Germline-derived CDR1 and CDR2 are GTSNPN and SVGIG (reference sequence).

This clone was counted between two and nine times. The chain employs TRBV5-1 and TRBJ2-3, with D uncertain. Germline V lookup: CDR1 SGHRS, CDR2 YFSETQ. The V end lost 0 bases, the J end lost 5 bases, and 10 bases lay between the germline ends. This CDR3 comprises 14 residues. This chain's CDR3 is CASSLVLGKDTQYF. The CDR3 DNA sequence: TGCGCCAGCAGCTTGGTTTTAGGGAAAGATACGCAGTATTTT.

Points on this clone: Other nucleotide sequences from this sample produce the same CDR3. The CDR3 coding sequence is TGTGCCAGCAGCGCAAACTCTGATACGCAGTATTTT. Translation gives CASSANSDTQYF. The chain is built from TRBV9 and TRBJ2-3; D unresolved. Trimming took 3 bases from V and 6 from J, leaving 8 bases between them. The germline CDR1 and CDR2 sequences are SGDLS and YYNGEE. CDR3 length: 12 residues.

J is TRBJ2-3 and V is TRBV7-3; a weak D match, TRBD2 (5 bases). Germline V gene sequence: CDR1 SGHTA, CDR2 FQGTGA. This CDR3 region has 17 residues. V dropped 2 bases and J dropped 1 base, with 16 bases sitting between them. This chain's CDR3 is CASSLFQLGPGTDTQYF. For the CDR3, the DNA is TGTGCCAGCAGCTTATTCCAACTAGGACCAGGCACAGATACGCAGTATTTT.